This T cell receptor beta chain was identified in a study of CD8 T cells in Susac syndrome (dated by TCRdb to 2018 to 2020). General notes on the study: Whether CD8+ T cell activation and differentiation in Susac syndrome was antigen driven was tested using repertoire sequencing. CD8+ T cell repertoire clonality was compared between some 13 healthy donors, approximately 14 Susac syndrome patients and around 15 multiple sclerosis patients. The study at large found these results: The TCR sequencing and HLA analysis was acknowledged to have included a relatively small number of individuals.

Peripheral blood CD8+ and CD4+ T cells from healthy donors, Susac syndrome patients and multiple sclerosis patients were profiled using high-throughput TCR beta sequencing. Multiple sclerosis controls were treatment-naive patients with stable or active relapsing-remitting disease fulfilling revised McDonald criteria. Bulk CD8+ and CD4+ T cells were purified by magnetic negative isolation, whereas CD8+ TEMRA cells were enriched by FACS. Blood was collected in EDTA tubes and processed within 24 hours, with PBMCs isolated through density gradient centrifugation. PBMCs intended for TCR sequencing were cryopreserved in liquid nitrogen and thawed later in a water bath at 37 degrees C. Purity of sorted or isolated CD4+, CD8+ and CD8+ TEMRA cells was at least 90%. RNA was extracted with the RNeasy kit and roughly 0.45 to 1 ug was reverse transcribed using random hexamers. The immunoSEQ multiplex PCR assay, covering 54 Vbeta and 13 Jbeta segments, was used to amplify TCR beta CDR3 regions. Bias from PCR amplification was corrected by using a synthetic template baseline for primer optimization and for computational correction. Under the source paper's analysis protocol: Only productive sequences were kept, with reads annotated to V, D and J genes according to IMGT and analyzed in immunoSEQ Analyzer. To calculate clonality, Shannon entropy was normalized by log2 of the number of productive unique sequences and then subtracted from one. For each patient and control, public and private clones were evaluated among the 100 most prevalent clones. Clones were defined as Susac-specific when absent from the healthy and MS cohorts, from fewer than 1,300 published viral clones and from other ImmuneACCESS disease sequences. TCRdb trimmed the raw reads at Q25, called clones with MiXCR and kept productive beta chains. Identical CDR3 protein sequences are pooled into one entry, listed with their most common genes and DNA. In this record, the V and J calls reflect TCRdb's handling and not the investigators' own analysis. In all, the sample holds more than 150,000 distinct CDR3 sequences, and roughly 95% of those were seen once. Of the sample, 0.13% to 0.15% is held by the ten largest clones.

As to this clonotype: Its antigen specificity is not known. It has no much larger one-base neighbor in the sample; base qualities were not kept.

CDR1 ENHRY and CDR2 SYGVKD were looked up in the germline V gene. Taken from cysteine to phenylalanine, the CDR3 has 13 residues. Of the read, only the CDR3 DNA is kept; its 39 bases are in frame from base 1. The junction carries 13 bases between V and J, which are trimmed by 11 bases and 0 bases respectively. The TCR originated in a human donor with multiple sclerosis. Sequenced sample: CD8+ T cells from PBMCs. Recombination joined TRBV10-3 with TRBJ2-5; TRBD2 is possibly the D segment (5 matching bases). The CDR3 in this case is CASRRTDQETQYF. The DNA is as follows: TGTGCCTCTAGGAGGACGGACCAAGAGACCCAGTACTTC.